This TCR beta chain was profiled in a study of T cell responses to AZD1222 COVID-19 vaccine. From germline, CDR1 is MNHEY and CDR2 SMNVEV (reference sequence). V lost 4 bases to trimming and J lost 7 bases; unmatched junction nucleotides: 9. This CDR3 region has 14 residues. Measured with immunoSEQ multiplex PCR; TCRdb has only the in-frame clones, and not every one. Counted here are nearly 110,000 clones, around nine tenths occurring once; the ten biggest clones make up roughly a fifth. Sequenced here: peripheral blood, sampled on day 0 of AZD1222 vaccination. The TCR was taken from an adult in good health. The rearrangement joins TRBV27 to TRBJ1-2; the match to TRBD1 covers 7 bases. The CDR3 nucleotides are TGTGCCAGCAGTTGGAACAGGGGATTGAGTGGCTACACCTTC. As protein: CASSWNRGLSGYTF.